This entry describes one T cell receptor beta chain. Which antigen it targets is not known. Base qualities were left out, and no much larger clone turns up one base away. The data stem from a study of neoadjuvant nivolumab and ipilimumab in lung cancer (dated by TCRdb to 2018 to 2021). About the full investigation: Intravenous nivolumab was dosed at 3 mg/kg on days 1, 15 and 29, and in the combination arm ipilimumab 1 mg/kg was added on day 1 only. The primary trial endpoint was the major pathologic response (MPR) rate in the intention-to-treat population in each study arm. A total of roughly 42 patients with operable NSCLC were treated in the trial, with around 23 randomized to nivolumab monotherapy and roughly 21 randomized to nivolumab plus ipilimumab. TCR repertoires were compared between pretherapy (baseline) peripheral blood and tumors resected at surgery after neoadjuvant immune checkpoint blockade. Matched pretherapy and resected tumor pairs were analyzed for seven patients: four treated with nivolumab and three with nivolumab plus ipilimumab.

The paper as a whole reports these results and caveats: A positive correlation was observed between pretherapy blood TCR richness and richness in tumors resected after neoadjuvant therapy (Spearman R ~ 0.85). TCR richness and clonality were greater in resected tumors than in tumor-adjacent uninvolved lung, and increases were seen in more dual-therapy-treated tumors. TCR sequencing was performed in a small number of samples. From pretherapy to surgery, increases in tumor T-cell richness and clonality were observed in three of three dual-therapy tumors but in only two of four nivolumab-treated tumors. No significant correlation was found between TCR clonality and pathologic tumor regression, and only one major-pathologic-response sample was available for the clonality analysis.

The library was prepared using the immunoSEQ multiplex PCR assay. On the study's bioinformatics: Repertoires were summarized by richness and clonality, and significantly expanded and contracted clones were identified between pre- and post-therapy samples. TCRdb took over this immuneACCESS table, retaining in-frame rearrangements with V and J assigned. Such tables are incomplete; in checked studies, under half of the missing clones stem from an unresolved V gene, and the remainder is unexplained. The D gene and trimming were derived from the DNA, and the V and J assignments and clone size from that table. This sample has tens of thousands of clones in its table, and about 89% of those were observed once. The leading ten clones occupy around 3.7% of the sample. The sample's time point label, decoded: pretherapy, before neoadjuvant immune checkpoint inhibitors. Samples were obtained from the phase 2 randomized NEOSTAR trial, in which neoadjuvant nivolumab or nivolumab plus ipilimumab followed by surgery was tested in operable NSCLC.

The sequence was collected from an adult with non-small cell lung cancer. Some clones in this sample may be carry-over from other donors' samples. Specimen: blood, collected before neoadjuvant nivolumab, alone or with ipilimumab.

The bases are TGCGCCAGCACCCCGACAGGGGAGAGGGGCTACACCTTC. Its coded protein is CASTPTGERGYTF. The chain was built from TRBV5-1 and TRBJ1-2; 8 central nucleotides agree with TRBD1. The CDR3 contains 13 residues, cysteine and phenylalanine counted. Just CDR3 DNA is preserved here, 39 bases in frame from base 1. Ends trimmed: V by 6 bases, J by 8 bases; bases unmatched to a gene: 9. As encoded in the germline V gene, CDR1 is SGHRS while CDR2 is YFSETQ. Outside the CDR3, residues come from the reference TRBV5-1 and TRBJ1-2 proteins, so the full variable domain is: KAGVTQTPRYLIKTRGQQVTLSCSPISGHRSVSWYQQTPGQGLQFLFEYFSETQRNKGNFPGRFSGRQFSNSRSEMNVSTLELGDSALYLCASTPTGERGYTFGSGTRLTVV.